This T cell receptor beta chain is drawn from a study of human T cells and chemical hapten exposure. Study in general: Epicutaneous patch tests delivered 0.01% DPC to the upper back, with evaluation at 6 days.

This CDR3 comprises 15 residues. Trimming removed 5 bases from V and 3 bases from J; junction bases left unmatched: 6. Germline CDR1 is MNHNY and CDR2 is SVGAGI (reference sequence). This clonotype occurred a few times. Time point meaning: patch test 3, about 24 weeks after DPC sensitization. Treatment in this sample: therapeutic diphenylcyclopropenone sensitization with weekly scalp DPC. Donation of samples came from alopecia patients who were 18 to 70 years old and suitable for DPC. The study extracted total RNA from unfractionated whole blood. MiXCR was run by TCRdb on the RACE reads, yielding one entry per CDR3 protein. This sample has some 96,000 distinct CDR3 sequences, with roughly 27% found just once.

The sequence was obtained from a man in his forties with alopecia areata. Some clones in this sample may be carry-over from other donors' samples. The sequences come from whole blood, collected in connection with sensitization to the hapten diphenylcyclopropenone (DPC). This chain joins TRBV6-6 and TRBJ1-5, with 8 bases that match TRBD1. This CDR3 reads CASSPSTGDNQPQHF. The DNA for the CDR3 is TGTGCCAGCAGTCCGTCGACAGGGGACAATCAGCCCCAGCATTTT.